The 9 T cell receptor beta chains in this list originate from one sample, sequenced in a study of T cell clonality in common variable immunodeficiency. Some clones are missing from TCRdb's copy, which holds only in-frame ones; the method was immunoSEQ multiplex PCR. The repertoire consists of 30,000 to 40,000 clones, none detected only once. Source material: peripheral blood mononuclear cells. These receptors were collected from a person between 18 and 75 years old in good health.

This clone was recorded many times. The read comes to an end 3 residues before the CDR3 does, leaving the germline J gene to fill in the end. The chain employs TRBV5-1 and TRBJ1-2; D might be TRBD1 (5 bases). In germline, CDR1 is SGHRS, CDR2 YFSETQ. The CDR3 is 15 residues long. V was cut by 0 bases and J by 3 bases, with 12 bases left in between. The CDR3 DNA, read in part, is TGCGCCAGCAGCTTGGGAGGACAAACGGACTATGGC. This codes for CASSLGGQTDYG. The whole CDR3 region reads CASSLGGQTDYGYTF.

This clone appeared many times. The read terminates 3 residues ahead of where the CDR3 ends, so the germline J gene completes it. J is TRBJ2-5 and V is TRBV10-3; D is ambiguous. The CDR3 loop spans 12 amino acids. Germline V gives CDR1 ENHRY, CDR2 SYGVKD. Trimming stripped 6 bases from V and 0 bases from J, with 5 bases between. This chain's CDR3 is CAIRQNQETQYF. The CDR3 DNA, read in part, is TGTGCCATCAGGCAGAACCAAGAGACC.

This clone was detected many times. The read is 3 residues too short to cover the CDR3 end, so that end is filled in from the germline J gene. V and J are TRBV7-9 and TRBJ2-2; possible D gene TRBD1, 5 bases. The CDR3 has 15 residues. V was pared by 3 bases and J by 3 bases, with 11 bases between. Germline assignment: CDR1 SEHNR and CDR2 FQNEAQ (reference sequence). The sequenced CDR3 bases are TGTGCCAGCAGCTTGGTTTCAGGGTACACCGGGGAG. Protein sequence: CASSLVSGYTGE. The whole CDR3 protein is CASSLVSGYTGELFF.

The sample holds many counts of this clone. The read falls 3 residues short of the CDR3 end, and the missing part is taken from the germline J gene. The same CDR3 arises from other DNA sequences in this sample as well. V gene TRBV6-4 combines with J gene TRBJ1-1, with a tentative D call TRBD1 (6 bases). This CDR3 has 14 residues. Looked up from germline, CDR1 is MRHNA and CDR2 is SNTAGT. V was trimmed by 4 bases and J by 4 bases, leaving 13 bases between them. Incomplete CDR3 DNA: TGTGCCAGCAGTGTAGAGGGGGGGAGCACTGAA. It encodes CASSVEGGSTE. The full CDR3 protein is CASSVEGGSTEAFF.

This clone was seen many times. Partial CDR3 DNA: TGTGCCAGCAGCACCCACCTACAGGGTTTCTATGGC. Its translation is CASSTHLQGFYG. The whole CDR3 reads CASSTHLQGFYGYTF. This chain uses TRBV5-4 with TRBJ1-2, with a tentative D call TRBD1 (6 bases). The read ends 3 residues early relative to the CDR3; the germline J gene fills the gap. The CDR3 runs 15 residues. V was cut by 4 bases and J by 4 bases, with 17 bases left in between. Germline lookup yields CDR1 SGHNT and CDR2 YYREEE (reference sequence).

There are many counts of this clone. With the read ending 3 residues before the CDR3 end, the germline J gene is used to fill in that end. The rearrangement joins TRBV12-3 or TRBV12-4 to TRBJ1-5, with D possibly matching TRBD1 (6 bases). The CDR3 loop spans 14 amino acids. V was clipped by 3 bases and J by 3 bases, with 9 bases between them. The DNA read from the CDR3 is TGTGCCAGCAGTTTTCAGGGGTCCAATCAGCCC. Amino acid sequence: CASSFQGSNQP. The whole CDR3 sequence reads CASSFQGSNQPQHF.

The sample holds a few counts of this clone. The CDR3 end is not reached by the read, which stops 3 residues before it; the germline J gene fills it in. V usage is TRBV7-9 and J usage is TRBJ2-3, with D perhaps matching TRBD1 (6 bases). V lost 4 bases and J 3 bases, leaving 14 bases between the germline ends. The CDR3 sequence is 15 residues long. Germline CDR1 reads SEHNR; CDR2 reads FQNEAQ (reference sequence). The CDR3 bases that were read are TGTGCCAGCAGCTATGGGGGCCCCGGGACAGATACG. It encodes CASSYGGPGTDT. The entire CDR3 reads CASSYGGPGTDTQYF.

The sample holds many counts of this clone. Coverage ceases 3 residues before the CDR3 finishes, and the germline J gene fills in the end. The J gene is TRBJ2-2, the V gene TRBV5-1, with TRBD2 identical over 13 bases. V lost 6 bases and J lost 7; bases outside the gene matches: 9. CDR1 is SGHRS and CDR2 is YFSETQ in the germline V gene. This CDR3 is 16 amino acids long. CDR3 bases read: TGCGCCAGCATGCCAACTAGCGGGAGGGCAATCGGGGAG. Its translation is CASMPTSGRAIGE. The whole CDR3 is CASMPTSGRAIGELFF.

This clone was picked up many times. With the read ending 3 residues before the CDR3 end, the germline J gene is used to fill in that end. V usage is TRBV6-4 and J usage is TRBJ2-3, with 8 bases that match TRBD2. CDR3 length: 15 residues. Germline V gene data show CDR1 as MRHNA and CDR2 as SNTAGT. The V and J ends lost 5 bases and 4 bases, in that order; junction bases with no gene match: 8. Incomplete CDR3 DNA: TGTGCCAGCAGTACGTCCAGCGGGAGTGCAGATACG. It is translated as CASSTSSGSADT. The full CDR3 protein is CASSTSSGSADTQYF.